This TCR beta chain was sequenced during a study of sequential checkpoint blockade in melanoma. Study at large: Arm A got nivolumab then ipilimumab; arm B the reverse, 1:1.

Profiling relied on immunoSEQ multiplex PCR, and the TCRdb table lists in-frame clones only, not all of them. Here the sample spans over 10,000 clones, approximately 68% being singletons. Treatment described: randomized to nivolumab then ipilimumab (arm A) or the reverse (arm B). Between the trimmed V and J ends, which lost 3 bases and 1 base, there was a span of 16 bases. CDR3 size: 17 residues. CDR1 is MDHEN and CDR2 is SYDVKM in the germline V gene. This clonotype originated in a human donor with melanoma. The chain couples TRBV28 to TRBJ1-5; TRBD1 might be the D (6 bases). Sequenced material: CD8+ T cells sorted from blood (inferred from file names), taken from a patient given nivolumab and ipilimumab in sequence. DNA of the CDR3: TGTGCCAGCAGTTTTCTCTCAGGGGCTAGAAGCAATCAGCCCCAGCATTTT. It yields the protein CASSFLSGARSNQPQHF.